This entry lists 5 T cell receptor beta chains sequenced from one sample in a study of T cell clonality in common variable immunodeficiency. Method: immunoSEQ multiplex PCR; TCRdb's copy keeps in-frame clones and lacks some. In total the sample includes approximately 52,000 clones, none of them seen once. The sample was peripheral blood mononuclear cells. These receptors came from a person between 18 and 75 years old in good health.

This clone was observed at least ten times. Sequencing ends 3 residues short of the CDR3 end; the germline J gene provides the rest. This chain connects TRBV4-1 to TRBJ2-2; unclear D gene. The germline V and J ends were trimmed by 0 bases and 6 bases, with 8 bases remaining between them. This CDR3 has 14 residues. The V gene's germline CDR1 is MGHRA and CDR2 YSYEKL. CDR3 protein: CASSQDQWPGELFF. The CDR3 DNA, read in part, is TGCGCCAGCAGCCAAGATCAGTGGCCCGGGGAG.

There are many counts of this clone. The read ends 3 residues shy of where the CDR3 ends; the end is completed using the germline J gene. The chain uses TRBV5-4 and TRBJ1-2, with no clear D. Trimming removed 4 bases from V and 6 bases from J, with 19 bases in between. Germline CDR1 SGHNT, CDR2 YYREEE (reference sequence). CDR3 length: 15 amino acids. The CDR3 reads CASSAGDARNDGYTF. The CDR3 bases that were read are TGTGCCAGCAGCGCCGGGGATGCGAGAAACGATGGC.

This clone was seen a handful of times. The read ends 3 residues shy of where the CDR3 ends; the end is completed using the germline J gene. The rearrangement links TRBV6-1 to TRBJ1-2; possible D gene TRBD1, 6 bases. Looked up from germline, CDR1 is MNHNS and CDR2 is SASEGT. The CDR3 has 13 residues. Trimming shortened V by 2 bases and J by 4 bases, and 8 bases separated the two germline ends. The CDR3 loop is CASSERDIYGYTF. CDR3 bases read: TGTGCCAGCAGTGAAAGGGACATCTATGGC.

This clone was detected ten times or more. Read coverage stops 3 residues before the CDR3 terminus; the germline J gene supplies the remainder. The chain has TRBV5-6 and TRBJ2-1, with 8 bases aligning to TRBD2. V lost 4 bases, J lost 7 bases, and 7 bases stayed unmatched. The CDR3 consists of 14 residues. Per germline, CDR1 SGHDT and CDR2 YYEEEE. The CDR3 is CASSRNLAGNEQFF. CDR3 DNA, as far as it was read: TGTGCCAGCAGCCGAAATCTAGCGGGTAATGAG.

This clone was counted between two and nine times. The CDR3 end is not reached by the read, which stops 3 residues before it; the germline J gene fills it in. The rearrangement uses TRBV2 and TRBJ1-2, with no clear D. This CDR3 region has 11 residues. Germline lookup yields CDR1 SNHLY and CDR2 FYNNEI. The CDR3 reads CASSSSYDYTF. The DNA read from the CDR3 is TGTGCCAGCAGTAGCTCCTACGAC.